These 22 T cell receptor beta chains came from one sample sequenced in a study of resident and recirculating memory T cells in vitiligo. Measured with immunoSEQ multiplex PCR; TCRdb has only the in-frame clones, and not every one. The repertoire has tens of thousands of clones, about 91% of them found once; the top ten carry roughly 5%. The sequenced sample consisted of blood. These receptor sequences come from a male donor with vitiligo.

This clone was counted a single time. CDR3 sequence: CASSKDWGSLNRGSTNTGELFF. The DNA of the CDR3 is TGTGCCAGCAGCAAAGATTGGGGATCATTGAACAGGGGCTCCACGAACACCGGGGAGCTGTTTTTT. The chain carries TRBV21-1 and TRBJ2-2; the tabulated D call, TRBD1, remains unverified against the DNA. TRBV21-1 is marked as a pseudogene. CDR3 length: 22 amino acids.

The rearrangement joins TRBV5-8 to TRBJ2-1, with 11 bases fitting TRBD1. The CDR3 length is 14 residues. Per the germline V gene, CDR1 is SGHTS and CDR2 is YDEGEE. V dropped 5 bases and J dropped 10; count of bases not matched to a gene: 8. The CDR3 is CASREGQGAGEQFF. The CDR3 DNA is TGTGCCAGCAGGGAAGGACAGGGGGCGGGGGAGCAGTTCTTC.

The chain links TRBV5-1 to TRBJ2-4, with unresolved D. The CDR3 is 14 residues long. CDR1 and CDR2 from the germline V gene are SGHRS and YFSETQ. V was clipped by 2 bases and J by 5 bases, with 11 bases between them. In nucleotides, the CDR3 is TGCGCCAGCAGCTTATCAGGTGGTCAAAACATTCAGTACTTC. Encoded protein: CASSLSGGQNIQYF.

CDR3 region: CASSHSLGTADGYTF. CDR3 sequence (DNA): TGCGCCAGCAGCCACTCCCTGGGGACAGCGGATGGCTACACCTTC. The rearrangement links TRBV4-1 to TRBJ1-2; TRBD1 agrees at 7 bases. The CDR3 runs 15 residues. V shed 3 bases and J 6 bases; nucleotides not matched to a gene: 10. The germline gives CDR1 MGHRA, CDR2 YSYEKL.

This clone was seen a single time. This chain connects TRBV7-9 to TRBJ2-1, with D tentatively TRBD2 (5 bases). The CDR3 spans 16 residues. With 6 bases removed from V and 5 bases from J, the gap between germline ends came to 20 bases. Germline-derived CDR1 and CDR2 are SEHNR and FQNEAQ (reference sequence). The CDR3 DNA follows: TGTGCCAGCAGACCTCCCCCGGGGAAGCGGAACAATGAGCAGTTCTTC. Translation: CASRPPPGKRNNEQFF. Together with reference TRBV7-9 and TRBJ2-1, the CDR3 gives the full variable domain: DTGVSQNPRHKITKRGQNVTFRCDPISEHNRLYWYRQTLGQGPEFLTYFQNEAQLEKSRLLSDRFSAERPKGSFSTLEIQRTEQGDSAMYLCASRPPPGKRNNEQFFGPGTRLTVL.

The rearrangement joins TRBV28 to TRBJ1-1; TRBD1 is a possible D gene (5 bases). This CDR3 comprises 16 residues. V lost 6 bases to trimming and J lost 1 base, with 18 bases between them. Germline CDR1 MDHEN, CDR2 SYDVKM. Here the CDR3 DNA reads TGTGCCAGCAGGACAGTCGGCAGGGTTACGAACACTGAAGCTTTCTTT. Translated: CASRTVGRVTNTEAFF.

The rearrangement uses TRBV28 and TRBJ2-2, with D maybe TRBD2 (7 bases). CDR1 is MDHEN, CDR2 SYDVKM, per germline. Trimming left V 11 bases short and J 0 bases short, with 28 bases between. CDR3 length equals 19 residues. CDR3: CAGGAAGHQTFANTGELFF. The CDR3 nucleotides are TGTGCCGGGGGGGCAGCGGGGCATCAGACCTTCGCGAACACCGGGGAGCTGTTTTTT.

The genes are TRBV28 and TRBJ1-1, with 9 positions matching TRBD1. The CDR3 has 14 amino acids. V lost 5 bases, J lost 5 bases, and 6 bases stayed unmatched. Germline loops: CDR1 MDHEN, CDR2 SYDVKM. This CDR3 reads CASSRDRGRTEAFF. The DNA of the CDR3 is TGTGCCAGCAGTCGAGACAGGGGGAGGACTGAAGCTTTCTTT.

In this sample, this clone turned up a few times. The CDR3 DNA sequence: TGTGCCAGCAGCTTGGGCGGGTTTGCTATGAACACTGAAGCTTTCTTT. As protein: CASSLGGFAMNTEAFF. The V gene is TRBV5-4, the J gene TRBJ1-1; D gene unclear. Germline CDR1 and CDR2: SGHNT and YYREEE (reference sequence). The V gene lost 0 bases and the J gene lost 0 bases, with 12 bases spanning the gap. The length of the CDR3 is 16 residues. Full variable domain (remainder filled in from reference TRBV5-4 and TRBJ1-1): ETGVTQSPTHLIKTRGQQVTLRCSSQSGHNTVSWYQQALGQGPQFIFQYYREEENGRGNFPPRFSGLQFPNYSSELNVNALELDDSALYLCASSLGGFAMNTEAFFGQGTRLTVV.

A few counts support this clone. The chain carries TRBV6-5 and TRBJ1-2; 8 nucleotides agree with TRBD1. Germline loops: CDR1 MNHEY, CDR2 SVGAGI. V lost 3 bases, J lost 4 bases, and 7 bases stayed unmatched. This CDR3 comprises 15 residues. CDR3 region: CASSYYGTGGYGYTF. The CDR3 region has the DNA TGTGCCAGCAGTTATTACGGGACAGGCGGCTATGGCTACACCTTC.

The rearrangement uses TRBV5-5 and TRBJ1-3, with unresolved D. The CDR3 consists of 15 residues. Trimming took 1 base from V and 8 from J, leaving 16 bases between them. The germline V gene encodes CDR1 SGHKS and CDR2 YYEKEE (reference sequence). The CDR3 protein is CASSLFTGSRDTIYF. In nucleotides, the CDR3 is TGTGCCAGCAGCTTGTTCACGGGGAGCAGAGACACCATATATTTT.

Details on this clone: Other nucleotide sequences from this sample produce the same CDR3. The CDR3 region is CASSPRGNTEAFF. CDR3 nucleotides: TGCGCCAGCAGCCCCAGGGGGAACACTGAAGCTTTCTTT. The rearrangement joins TRBV5-1 to TRBJ1-1, with D tentatively TRBD1 (6 bases). The ends were cut back, 4 bases at V and 1 base at J, with 8 bases in the middle. Germline CDR1 SGHRS, CDR2 YFSETQ. This CDR3 has 13 amino acids.

V is TRBV7-8 and J is TRBJ2-7; 7 bases line up with TRBD2. The CDR3 is made up of 14 amino acids. Germline assignment: CDR1 SGHVS and CDR2 FQNEAQ. Trimming removed 0 bases from V and 2 bases from J; junction bases left unmatched: 1. This chain's CDR3 is CASSLAGGPYEQYF. The DNA for the CDR3 is TGTGCCAGCAGCTTAGCGGGAGGGCCCTACGAGCAGTACTTC.

The CDR3 sequence: CAWSPLALGGEQYF. CDR3 bases: TGTGCCTGGAGTCCGCTAGCCCTCGGAGGCGAGCAGTACTTC. The chain links TRBV30 to TRBJ2-7; tentatively, D is TRBD2 (5 bases). CDR1 GTSNPN and CDR2 SVGIG come from the germline V gene (reference sequence). Trimming stripped 2 bases from V and 6 bases from J, with 17 bases between. This CDR3 contains 14 residues.

This chain uses TRBV4-2 with TRBJ2-3; D unresolved. Germline loops: CDR1 LGHNA, CDR2 YNFKEQ. The ends were cut back, 1 base at V and 4 bases at J, with 15 bases in the middle. This CDR3 region has 16 residues. Written as DNA, the CDR3 is TGTGCCAGCAGCCAAGCAAGTGTGGTAGTAGCAGATACGCAGTATTTT. It yields the protein CASSQASVVVADTQYF.

V and J are TRBV9 and TRBJ1-1, with a weak D call TRBD1 (5 bases). The length of the CDR3 is 13 residues. Per the germline V gene, CDR1 is SGDLS and CDR2 is YYNGEE. Trimming removed 3 bases at V and 7 bases at J, with 13 bases between. The CDR3 reads CASSGGGRNEAFF. The CDR3 region has the DNA TGTGCCAGCAGCGGGGGGGGTCGGAATGAAGCTTTCTTT.

This chain uses TRBV7-3 with TRBJ2-3; 8 bases line up with TRBD2. There are 15 residues in the CDR3. Looked up from germline, CDR1 is SGHTA and CDR2 is FQGTGA. V was pared by 3 bases and J by 6 bases, with 8 bases of the junction left unmatched. For the CDR3, the DNA is TGTGCCAGCAGCTTTGCGGGAGGAGAGGGGGATACGCAGTATTTT. Translating gives CASSFAGGEGDTQYF.

CDR3 coding DNA: TGCGCCAGCAGCCAACCAACAGGGATTCTGGCCTACGAGCAGTACTTC. Translated: CASSQPTGILAYEQYF. V is TRBV4-1 and J is TRBJ2-7, with D possibly TRBD1 on 6 matching bases. The V gene lost 2 bases and the J gene lost 2 bases, with 16 bases spanning the gap. The germline V gene encodes CDR1 MGHRA and CDR2 YSYEKL. The CDR3 consists of 16 residues.

This rearrangement joins TRBV4-1 to TRBJ1-2; the D is unclear. Trimming removed 0 bases from V and 6 bases from J, with 17 bases in between. The V gene's germline CDR1 is MGHRA and CDR2 YSYEKL. This CDR3 has 16 amino acids. The CDR3 loop is CASSQEVATLGNGYTF. In nucleotides, the CDR3 is TGCGCCAGCAGCCAAGAGGTAGCGACATTGGGGAATGGCTACACCTTC.

This clone came up once. This chain connects TRBV5-1 to TRBJ2-5; D is unresolved. CDR3 size: 12 residues. Trimming took 2 bases from V and 5 from J, leaving 7 bases between them. Per the germline V gene, CDR1 is SGHRS and CDR2 is YFSETQ. The CDR3 protein is CASSFPGETQYF. CDR3 coding DNA: TGCGCCAGCAGCTTTCCCGGGGAGACCCAGTACTTC.

The gene calls are TRBV7-6 and TRBJ1-3, with 7 bases fitting TRBD1. The ends lost 5 bases at V and 3 bases at J; junction bases unmatched: 7. Germline CDR1 is SGHVS and CDR2 is FNYEAQ. This CDR3 has 15 amino acids. Here the CDR3 DNA reads TGTGCCAGCAGCCCCCGGAGGGGGCTTGGAAACACCATATATTTT. Translated, it gives CASSPRRGLGNTIYF.

The rearrangement links TRBV4-2 to TRBJ1-4, with TRBD1 identical over 11 bases. With 0 bases clipped from V and 8 bases from J, the junction kept 8 bases outside the gene matches. This CDR3 has 17 residues. Looked up from germline, CDR1 is LGHNA and CDR2 is YNFKEQ. The DNA for the CDR3 is TGTGCCAGCAGCCAAGATCTGGGACAGGGGGGGAACGAAAAACTGTTTTTT. Protein sequence: CASSQDLGQGGNEKLFF.